Shown below are 15 T cell receptor beta chains from a single sample sequenced in a study of blood T cell repertoires in COVID-19. Assay: immunoSEQ multiplex PCR; the TCRdb copy retains only in-frame clones and omits some. The sample carries roughly 180,000 clones, about 85% recorded once. Sequencing was performed on peripheral blood. The receptors were gathered from an elderly man with COVID-19, enrolled during active disease.

The rearrangement uses TRBV6-1 and TRBJ2-2, with D possibly matching TRBD1 (6 bases). In germline, CDR1 is MNHNS, CDR2 SASEGT. CDR3 length: 15 residues. V lost 2 bases and J lost 4, with 11 bases in between. CDR3 sequence: CASSENRAATGELFF. The CDR3 nucleotides read TGTGCCAGCAGTGAAAACAGGGCGGCCACCGGGGAGCTGTTTTTT.

The V and J genes are TRBV4-1 and TRBJ1-3; D might be TRBD1 (5 bases). CDR1 is MGHRA, CDR2 YSYEKL, per germline. This CDR3 comprises 16 residues. Trimming took off 4 bases at V and 0 bases at J, with 13 bases between the two ends. For the CDR3, the DNA is TGCGCCAGCAGCCGGGGCGGGGCCCGCTCTGGAAACACCATATATTTT. It encodes CASSRGGARSGNTIYF.

The chain links TRBV9 to TRBJ2-1; D possibly corresponds to TRBD2 (5 bases). The CDR3 covers 16 residues. Deletions cut 0 bases from V and 0 bases from J, with 10 bases between. Germline CDR1 reads SGDLS; CDR2 reads YYNGEE. CDR3 amino acids: CASSVGLGSSYNEQFF. The CDR3 DNA reads TGTGCCAGCAGCGTAGGATTGGGGAGCTCCTACAATGAGCAGTTCTTC.

This rearrangement joins TRBV9 to TRBJ2-5; TRBD2 is a possible D gene (6 bases). This CDR3 spans 14 amino acids. The germline V gene has CDR1 SGDLS and CDR2 YYNGEE. Trimming took 0 bases from V and 5 from J, leaving 11 bases between them. CDR3 nucleotide sequence: TGTGCCAGCAGCGTAGAAACTAGCAGGGAGACCCAGTACTTC. Its protein product is CASSVETSRETQYF.

The V call is TRBV14, the J call TRBJ1-1; 8 bases are a match to TRBD1. In germline, CDR1 is SGHDN, CDR2 FVKESK. Trimming took 6 bases from V and 5 from J; bases not matched to a gene: 5. The CDR3 spans 13 residues. This CDR3 is CASSKTGGTEAFF. The CDR3 nucleotides read TGTGCCAGCAGTAAAACAGGGGGAACTGAAGCTTTCTTT. The variable domain in full, completed from reference TRBV14 and TRBJ1-1, reads EAGVTQFPSHSVIEKGQTVTLRCDPISGHDNLYWYRRVMGKEIKFLLHFVKESKQDESGMPNNRFLAERTGGTYSTLKVQPAELEDSGVYFCASSKTGGTEAFFGQGTRLTVV.

There are a few counts of this clone. The V gene is TRBV12-5, the J gene TRBJ1-5; 8 bases map to TRBD1. This CDR3 has 15 amino acids. With V trimmed by 6 bases and J by 11 bases, 15 bases remained unmatched. CDR1 and CDR2 (germline): LGHNT, FRNRAP. The CDR3 DNA reads TGTGCTAGTGGCCCGGTAACAGGGGGTACGGTGACCCAGCATTTT. It yields the protein CASGPVTGGTVTQHF.

The chain recombines TRBV11-3 with TRBJ1-1, with D hard to call. Trimming shortened V by 6 bases and J by 1 base, and 12 bases separated the two germline ends. The CDR3 totals 14 residues. Germline V gene sequence: CDR1 SGHNT, CDR2 YENEEA. The CDR3, as DNA: TGTGCCAGCAGGGCCGGAGGCTCGAACACTGAAGCTTTCTTT. Amino acids: CASRAGGSNTEAFF.

The chain couples TRBV2 to TRBJ2-1; 8 bases agree with TRBD1. The CDR3 length is 14 residues. Germline V gene lookup returns CDR1 SNHLY and CDR2 FYNNEI. V lost 7 bases and J lost 3; bases outside the gene matches: 5. DNA of the CDR3: TGTGCCAGCAATGGGGACAGGAGCTACAATGAGCAGTTCTTC. It specifies CASNGDRSYNEQFF.

This clone came up a few times. DNA for the CDR3: TGTGCCAGCAGCCCGATACAGACAGGCCTCTACACCTTC. Its translation is CASSPIQTGLYTF. The chain carries TRBV6-2 or TRBV6-3 and TRBJ1-2; TRBD1 might be the D (6 bases). Germline V gives CDR1 MNHEY, CDR2 SVGEGT. The CDR3 consists of 13 residues. V lost 6 bases and J 10 bases, leaving 18 bases between the germline ends.

For the CDR3, the DNA is TGCGCCAGCAGTTCGGGGGGGGAGCTGTTTTTT. This codes for CASSSGGELFF. The V gene is TRBV10-2, the J gene TRBJ2-2; perhaps TRBD2 as D (5 bases). The CDR3 sequence is 11 residues long. V lost 5 bases, J lost 8 bases, and 6 bases lay in between. The V gene's germline CDR1 is WSHSY and CDR2 SAAADI.

A few counts support this clone. The chain couples TRBV27 to TRBJ2-3; tentative D call: TRBD2 (5 bases). CDR3 length: 12 residues. The germline gives CDR1 MNHEY, CDR2 SMNVEV (reference sequence). Trimming left V 5 bases short and J 4 bases short, with 7 bases between. The CDR3 is CASSSSADTQYF. Written as DNA, the CDR3 is TGTGCCAGCAGTAGTAGCGCAGATACGCAGTATTTT.

The J gene is TRBJ1-2, the V gene TRBV6-5; TRBD1 aligns across 7 bases. Germline CDR1 is MNHEY and CDR2 is SVGAGI. The trim removed 6 bases at V and 8 bases at J, leaving 18 bases unmatched. This CDR3 contains 16 residues. The CDR3 spells CASSYALTGKVGGYTF. In DNA form, the CDR3 reads TGTGCCAGCAGCTACGCACTGACAGGGAAGGTCGGAGGCTACACCTTC.

The chain has TRBV27 and TRBJ1-2, with 10 nucleotides matching TRBD1. This CDR3 comprises 14 residues. Per germline, CDR1 MNHEY and CDR2 SMNVEV (reference sequence). After removal of 6 bases from V and 2 bases from J, the junction contained 3 bases not matched to a gene. The CDR3 nucleotides are TGTGCCAGCAGACGACAGGGGGCGAACTATGGCTACACCTTC. This translates into CASRRQGANYGYTF.

The chain recombines TRBV28 with TRBJ2-5; D may be TRBD1 (6 bases). Germline V lookup: CDR1 MDHEN, CDR2 SYDVKM. The V and J ends lost 4 bases and 1 base respectively, with 7 bases between them. The CDR3 totals 13 residues. CDR3 sequence reads: CASSYRAQETQYF. In DNA, the CDR3 is TGTGCCAGCAGTTACAGGGCCCAAGAGACCCAGTACTTC. Full variable domain (outside the CDR3, taken from reference TRBV28 and TRBJ2-5): DVKVTQSSRYLVKRTGEKVFLECVQDMDHENMFWYRQDPGLGLRLIYFSYDVKMKEKGDIPEGYSVSREKKERFSLILESASTNQTSMYLCASSYRAQETQYFGPGTRLLVL.

The chain is built from TRBV25-1 and TRBJ1-6; 8 bases fit TRBD1. The germline V gene encodes CDR1 MGHDK and CDR2 SYGVNS. The CDR3 has 15 residues. J gave up 4 bases and V 5 bases, and 4 bases lay outside the gene matches. CDR3 nucleotide sequence: TGTGCCAGCAGTAACACAGGGGGTTATAATTCACCCCTCCACTTT. It specifies CASSNTGGYNSPLHF.